Here is one T cell receptor beta chain with its context. The antigen is unknown. Time point specified: week 47, end of study. Topical imiquimod accompanied each vaccine dose, which consisted of 300 ug of mutant IDH1 20-mer peptide. Patients had eight vaccinations, in weeks 1, 3, 5, 7, 11, 15, 19 and 23. Sequencing was performed with immunoSEQ multiplex PCR; in TCRdb, only in-frame clones are kept and a portion is missing. Of 45,000 to 55,000 clones listed, roughly 84% are singletons. The data stem from a study of a mutant IDH1 vaccine in newly diagnosed glioma. Findings of the study overall: Pseudoprogression seemed unrelated to changes in top peripheral T cell clonotypes.

This CDR3 has 15 residues. The ends were cut back, 5 bases at V and 2 bases at J, with 13 bases in the middle. Germline V lookup: CDR1 WSHSY, CDR2 SAAADI. This clonotype originated in a woman under 40 with glioma. Some clones in this sample may be carry-over from other donors' samples. The sample in question was PBMCs, obtained from a glioma patient whose treatment included an IDH1 peptide vaccine. The J gene is TRBJ2-1, the V gene TRBV10-2; D unresolved. CDR3 sequence reads: CASSWSNSPYNEQFF. CDR3 sequence (DNA): TGCGCCAGCAGTTGGAGCAATTCTCCCTACAATGAGCAGTTCTTC.